Detailed here is one TCR beta chain. This entry is derived from a study of blood T cell repertoires in COVID-19. Trimming pared 0 bases from V and 4 bases from J, leaving 15 bases between. The CDR3 runs to 16 residues. The germline V gene encodes CDR1 SGHRS and CDR2 YFSETQ. Original data processing: Amplifying reference gene primers gave estimates of nucleated cell counts. TCRdb keeps only in-frame clones here, not all; method: immunoSEQ multiplex PCR. D and trimming were read from the DNA, whereas the V and J calls and clone size are those reported in that table. Of around 160,000 clones in the sample, 80% were seen once.

The source is a man aged 55 to 70 with active or convalescent COVID-19. The chain carries TRBV5-1 and TRBJ2-3, with a weak D call TRBD1 (5 bases). Sequencing was done on a sample of peripheral blood. CDR3 DNA sequence: TGCGCCAGCAGCTTGGTTTCTAGGGGCCCGCCAGATACGCAGTATTTT. It encodes CASSLVSRGPPDTQYF.